A selection of T cell receptor beta chains follows, all from one sample in a study of T cells after yellow fever vaccination. One entry per CDR3 protein, called by TCRdb with MiXCR from the 5' RACE reads. Of about 230,000 distinct CDR3 sequences listed, around 6.7% are singletons. This specimen consisted of CD4+ T cells sorted from PBMCs, obtained on the day of the yellow fever booster vaccination. These receptors were collected from a man aged 25-45 years who received the YFV17D yellow fever vaccine. Each CDR3 is given with its conserved first and last residue. A D gene is named only where the DNA matches it firmly. The listing skips clone size in some rows; elsewhere it reads once, few, many or a size class.

>TRBJ2-3|many|TRBV7-9|.
TGTGCCAGCAGCTTAGAGGTGAAAGGGACAGATACGCAGTATTTT
CASSLEVKGTDTQYF
>TRBJ2-3|many|TRBV2|.
TGTGCCAGCAGCCACCGGGTCGGAGCTGTTATGAGCGCAGATACGCAGTATTTT
CASSHRVGAVMSADTQYF
>TRBJ2-5|many|TRBV20-1|TRBD2
TGCAGTGCCGGGACTAAAGAAGAGACCCAGTACTTC
CSAGTKEETQYF
>TRBJ2-1|few|TRBV12-3/TRBV12-4|TRBD2
TGTGCCAGCAGTTTCGCCGGGACTAGCGGCTACAATGAGCAGTTCTTC
CASSFAGTSGYNEQFF
>TRBJ2-7|few|TRBV7-2|TRBD2
TGTGCCAGCACCCTAAGGACTAGCTGGTCGTACGAGCAGTACTTC
CASTLRTSWSYEQYF
>TRBJ2-5|few|TRBV5-5|.
TGTGCCAGCAGCTTGTTGTTCGACGGAAGACAAGAGACCCAGTACTTC
CASSLLFDGRQETQYF
>TRBJ2-5|few|TRBV9|TRBD2
TGTGCCAGCAGCTCTCGACTAGCGGAGCAAGAGACCCAGTACTTC
CASSSRLAEQETQYF
>TRBJ2-5|many|TRBV5-1|.
TGCGCCAGCAGCTTACCCGGGGGTGAGACCCAGTACTTC
CASSLPGGETQYF
>TRBJ2-7|few|TRBV20-1|TRBD2
TGCAGTGCCTCCGGGCTAGCGGGAGCGGGCTACGAGCAGTACTTC
CSASGLAGAGYEQYF
>TRBJ2-1|many|TRBV20-1|TRBD2
TGCAGTGTTCCGGGACTAGCGCGAAACAATGAGCAGTTCTTC
CSVPGLARNNEQFF
>TRBJ2-2|many|TRBV24-1|.
TGTGCCACCAGGGACTACGGGAACACCGGGGAGCTGTTTTTT
CATRDYGNTGELFF
>TRBJ2-2|few|TRBV5-4|TRBD2
TGTGCCAGCAGCGATAGCGGGGTGAACACCGGGGAGCTGTTTTTT
CASSDSGVNTGELFF
>TRBJ2-1|few|TRBV20-1|.
TGCAGTGCGCCCGTCGGAGGCAGGCCGCTCAAAGCGGCATCGGTAAATGAGCAGTTCTTC
CSAPVGGRPLKAASVNEQFF
>TRBJ2-2|few|TRBV30|.
TGTGCCTGGAGTGTTATGGTCACCGGGGAGCTGTTTTTT
CAWSVMVTGELFF
>TRBJ1-4|few|TRBV23-1|.
TGCGCCATCCCGACGAGGTGTTCAACTAATGAAAAACTGTTTTTT
CAIPTRCSTNEKLFF
>TRBJ1-1|.|TRBV7-6|.
TGTGCCAGCAGCTTAGCTCCAGGGACGGGCACGAACACTGAAGCTTTCTTT
CASSLAPGTGTNTEAFF
>TRBJ2-2|.|TRBV24-1|TRBD1
TGTGCCACCAGTGAGGACAGGACGGGGGAGCTGTTTTTT
CATSEDRTGELFF
>TRBJ2-6|.|TRBV4-3|.
TGCGCCAGCAGCCAAGATAAATACGTTTTCTCTGGGGCCAACGTCCTGACTTTC
CASSQDKYVFSGANVLTF
>TRBJ2-7|few|TRBV20-1|.
TGCAGTGCTACGGTTCAGGACGAGAGCTCCTACGAGCAGTACTTC
CSATVQDESSYEQYF
>TRBJ2-3|few|TRBV7-2|.
TGTGCCAGCAGCTTAGCACCCGGGGCAGATACGCAGTATTTT
CASSLAPGADTQYF
>TRBJ2-7|few|TRBV21-1|.
TGTGCCAGCAGCAATGACCCGACTAGCGGGAGGGCTAAGCAGTACTTC
CASSNDPTSGRAKQYF
>TRBJ2-2|.|TRBV27|.
TGTGCCAGCAGTTCGGGAGAGGTGGGGGAGCTGTTTTTT
CASSSGEVGELFF
>TRBJ1-1|many|TRBV15|.
TGTGCCACCAGCTTTAGGGACACTGAAGCTTTCTTT
CATSFRDTEAFF
>TRBJ2-2|.|TRBV7-2|.
TGTGCCAGCAGCTTAGATCGGCCGAACACCGGGGAGCTGTTTTTT
CASSLDRPNTGELFF
>TRBJ2-1|.|TRBV5-6|.
TGTGCCAGCAGCTCTAAAGGGCTCTACAATGAGCAGTTCTTC
CASSSKGLYNEQFF
>TRBJ2-1|many|TRBV5-6|.
TGTGCCAGCAGCTCGATAAATCTAGCTGGGGCGCAGTTCTTC
CASSSINLAGAQFF
>TRBJ2-5|few|TRBV7-8|TRBD1
TGTGCCAGCAGCGGCGCACAGGGGGCACGGGAGACCCAGTACTTC
CASSGAQGARETQYF
>TRBJ2-3|many|TRBV6-5|TRBD2
TGTGCCAGCAGTTACTCTGGGACTAACACAGATACGCAGTATTTT
CASSYSGTNTDTQYF